These T cell receptor beta chains were read from a single sample in a study of T cell responses to AZD1222 COVID-19 vaccine. Measured with immunoSEQ multiplex PCR; TCRdb has only the in-frame clones, and not every one. The table lists 100,000 or so clones, 90% to 95% of them singletons. Sequences were derived from peripheral blood, sampled 28 days after the second AZD1222 dose. The receptors were sampled from an adult who received the AZD1222 COVID-19 vaccine. The CDR3 runs from the conserved cysteine through the conserved F or W. The D gene is left open where the match is weak. Not all rows give a size; the values are once, few, many and, for expanded clones, a class.

size,J,V,D,CDR3,DNA
.,TRBJ1-4,TRBV5-1,.,CASSRNPLGNEKLFF,TGCGCCAGCAGTCGGAACCCCCTGGGAAATGAAAAACTGTTTTTT
once,TRBJ2-3,TRBV7-4,.,CASSFPDTQYF,TGTGCCAGCAGCTTCCCAGATACGCAGTATTTT
once,TRBJ2-3,TRBV6-5,.,CATQHGGSTDTQYF,TGTGCCACCCAACACGGGGGATCAACAGATACGCAGTATTTT
.,TRBJ2-5,TRBV6-2/TRBV6-3,TRBD2,CASSYSLLAGGLQETQYF,TGTGCCAGCAGTTACTCCCTACTAGCGGGGGGTCTACAAGAGACCCAGTACTTC
.,TRBJ1-6,TRBV30,TRBD1,CAWSVRDRANSPLHF,TGTGCCTGGAGTGTACGGGACAGGGCTAATTCACCCCTCCACTTT
.,TRBJ1-6,TRBV9,TRBD1,CASSLTGVEGDSPLHF,TGTGCCAGCAGCCTAACAGGGGTTGAAGGGGATTCACCCCTCCACTTT
.,TRBJ1-1,TRBV5-1,.,CASSLKGTLLNTEAFF,TGCGCCAGCAGCTTGAAAGGGACCCTACTCAACACTGAAGCTTTCTTT
.,TRBJ1-6,TRBV30,.,CAWSPYFYSPLHF,TGTGCCTGGAGTCCTTACTTTTATTCACCCCTCCACTTT
once,TRBJ1-3,TRBV2,.,CASSPNRSGNTIYF,TGTGCCAGCAGCCCGAACCGCTCTGGAAACACCATATATTTT
.,TRBJ2-5,TRBV5-1,TRBD2,CASKLGTSGNQETQYF,TGCGCCAGCAAGTTGGGGACTAGCGGAAACCAAGAGACCCAGTACTTC
.,TRBJ2-7,TRBV9,TRBD2,CASSVSGTSGAEQYF,TGTGCCAGCAGCGTCTCCGGGACTAGCGGGGCCGAGCAGTACTTC
.,TRBJ2-6,TRBV11-2,.,CASSLVVKDSGANVLTF,TGTGCCAGCAGCTTAGTAGTCAAGGACTCTGGGGCCAACGTCCTGACTTTC
.,TRBJ1-2,TRBV6-5,.,CASSTGYGYTF,TGTGCCAGCAGTACAGGCTATGGCTACACCTTC
.,TRBJ1-2,TRBV3-1/TRBV3-2,.,CASSLLAGRNYGYTF,TGTGCCAGCAGCCTCCTCGCGGGCAGAAACTATGGCTACACCTTC
.,TRBJ1-2,TRBV7-2,.,CASSSPGVVGFGYTF,TGTGCCAGCAGCTCACCCGGGGTAGTAGGGTTTGGCTACACCTTC
.,TRBJ2-5,TRBV5-1,.,CASSRDLPETQYF,TGCGCCAGCAGCCGAGACCTCCCAGAGACCCAGTACTTC
.,TRBJ2-2,TRBV5-1,TRBD2,CASSPVSSGGGELFF,TGCGCCAGCAGCCCCGTTTCGAGCGGGGGCGGGGAGCTGTTTTTT
.,TRBJ2-2,TRBV4-1,TRBD1,CASSQESITGVSVGELFF,TGCGCCAGCAGCCAAGAAAGTATAACAGGGGTTTCGGTCGGGGAGCTGTTTTTT
.,TRBJ2-3,TRBV7-3,TRBD1,CASSMDRGTDTQYF,TGTGCCAGCAGCATGGACAGGGGGACAGATACGCAGTATTTT
.,TRBJ2-4,TRBV6-2/TRBV6-3,TRBD2,CASSGLAGGNHKNIQYF,TGTGCCAGCAGCGGACTAGCGGGGGGCAACCACAAAAACATTCAGTACTTC
.,TRBJ1-2,TRBV28,.,CASSLLSRLNYGYTF,TGTGCCAGCAGTTTATTAAGCAGGCTTAACTATGGCTACACCTTC
.,TRBJ2-2,TRBV6-6,.,CASSYISRSPGRELFF,TGTGCCAGCAGTTACATATCACGATCCCCAGGGAGGGAGCTGTTTTTT
.,TRBJ2-2,TRBV5-1,.,CASSLGSITGELFF,TGCGCCAGCAGCTTGGGTTCCATCACCGGGGAGCTGTTTTTT
.,TRBJ1-4,TRBV6-6,TRBD1,CASTDRGREKLFF,TGTGCCAGCACGGACAGGGGCCGCGAAAAACTGTTTTTT
.,TRBJ2-7,TRBV6-6,.,CASSTGTSYEQYF,TGTGCCAGCAGTACCGGGACAAGCTACGAGCAGTACTTC
.,TRBJ1-6,TRBV9,.,CASSVAGQNNSPLHF,TGTGCCAGCAGCGTAGCTGGGCAGAATAATTCACCCCTCCACTTT
few,TRBJ1-5,TRBV4-2,TRBD1,CASSLTPGQGGQPQHF,TGTGCCAGCAGCCTCACGCCGGGACAGGGGGGACAGCCCCAGCATTTT
.,TRBJ2-3,TRBV5-1,.,CASSLGGSPSTDTQYF,TGCGCCAGCAGCTTGGGTGGCTCCCCCTCCACAGATACGCAGTATTTT
.,TRBJ2-5,TRBV28,.,CASRKPGLETQYF,TGTGCCAGCAGGAAACCGGGCCTTGAGACCCAGTACTTC
.,TRBJ1-5,TRBV12-3/TRBV12-4,.,CASTHSNNQPQHF,TGTGCCAGCACCCATAGTAACAATCAGCCCCAGCATTTT
.,TRBJ1-5,TRBV7-2,.,CASSLDTGPGPQHF,TGTGCCAGCAGCCTAGACACGGGCCCCGGGCCCCAGCATTTT
.,TRBJ2-5,TRBV6-1,.,CASSEGGGHETQYF,TGTGCCAGCAGTGAAGGGGGGGGCCACGAGACCCAGTACTTC
.,TRBJ2-2,TRBV5-5,.,CASSSINTGELFF,TGTGCCAGCAGCTCCATAAACACCGGGGAGCTGTTTTTT
.,TRBJ2-1,TRBV6-1,.,CASSEEWGAYNEQFF,TGTGCCAGCAGTGAAGAGTGGGGGGCGTACAATGAGCAGTTCTTC
.,TRBJ1-2,TRBV4-3,.,CASSQDPSWTVYGYTF,TGCGCCAGCAGCCAAGATCCATCGTGGACGGTCTATGGCTACACCTTC
.,TRBJ2-7,TRBV7-2,.,CASSLVPSSSEQYF,TGTGCCAGCAGCTTAGTCCCTAGTTCGAGCGAGCAGTACTTC
.,TRBJ1-1,TRBV10-3,.,CAISERYTEAFF,TGTGCCATCAGTGAGCGCTACACTGAAGCTTTCTTT